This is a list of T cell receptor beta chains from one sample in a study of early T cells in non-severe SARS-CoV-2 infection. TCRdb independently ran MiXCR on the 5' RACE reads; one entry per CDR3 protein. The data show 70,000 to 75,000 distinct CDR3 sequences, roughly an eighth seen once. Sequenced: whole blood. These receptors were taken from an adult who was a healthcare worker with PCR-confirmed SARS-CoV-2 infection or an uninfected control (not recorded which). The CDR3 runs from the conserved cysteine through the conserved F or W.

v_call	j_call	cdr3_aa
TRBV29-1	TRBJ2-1	CSATWNYNEQFF
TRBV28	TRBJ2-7	CASSVASSYEQYF
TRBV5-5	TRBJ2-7	CASSYEGTAYEQYF
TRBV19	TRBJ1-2	CASRSGQGNGYTF
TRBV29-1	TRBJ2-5	CSVAIVIGETQYF
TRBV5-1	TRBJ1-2	CASSLEANRVETF
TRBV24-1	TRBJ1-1	CATSAGGGADTEAFF
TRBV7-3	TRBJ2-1	CASTGGGGNEQFF
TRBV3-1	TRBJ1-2	CASSHRGSLGYTF
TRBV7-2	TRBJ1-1	CASSLLQGVNTEAFF
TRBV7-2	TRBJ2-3	CASRTRQGTDTQYF
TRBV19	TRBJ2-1	CASDSGSGNEQFF
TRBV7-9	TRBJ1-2	CASSPGTVNYGYTF
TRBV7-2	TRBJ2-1	CASSTDRARANEQFF
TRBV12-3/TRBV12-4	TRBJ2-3	CASRPQDSTDTQYF
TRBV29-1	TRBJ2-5	CSVEDRSGVRETQYF
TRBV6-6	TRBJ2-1	CASSYGYNEQFF
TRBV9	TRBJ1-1	CASSALLNTEAFF
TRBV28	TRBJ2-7	CASSGARRSTYEQYF
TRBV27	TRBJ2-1	CASSSFLGRTYNEQFF
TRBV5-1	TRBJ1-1	CASSSKDTEAFF
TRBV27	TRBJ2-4	CASSPRASWLAKNIQYF
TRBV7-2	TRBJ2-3	CASSLGQSGYTQYF
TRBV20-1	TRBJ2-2	CSARPGTGTGELFF
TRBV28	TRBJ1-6	CASSPGPPTYNSPLHF
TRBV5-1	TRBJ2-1	CASSLRTSDLNNEQFF
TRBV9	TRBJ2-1	CASSVAREGSYNEQFF
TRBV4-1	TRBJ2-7	CASSQEGVNEQYF
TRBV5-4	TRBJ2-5	CASSLPGSQETQYF
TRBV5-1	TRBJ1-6	CASSWGTGGSPLHF
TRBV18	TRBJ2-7	CASSPARTYEQYF
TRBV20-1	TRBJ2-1	CSATSGTSGYNEQFF
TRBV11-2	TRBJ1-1	CASSLGAGGAFF
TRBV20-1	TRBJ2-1	CSASPRLAGVYNEQFF
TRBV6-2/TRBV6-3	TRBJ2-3	CASSSTGYNTQYF
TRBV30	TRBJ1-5	CAWSVKSNQPQHF
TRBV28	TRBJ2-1	CASTRPQYNEQFF
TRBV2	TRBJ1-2	CASSEARQDGYTF
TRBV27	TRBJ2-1	CATAERAPHNEQFF
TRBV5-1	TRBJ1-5	CASSLEGQGGNQPQHF
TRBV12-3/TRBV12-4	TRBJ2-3	CASSGWGTDTQYF